This TCR beta chain was sequenced for a study of T-cell reconstitution after alpha-beta-depleted transplantation in children (dated by TCRdb to between 2015 and 2016). Context from the whole study: T-cell immune reconstitution after TCRalphabeta/CD19-depleted allogeneic hematopoietic cell transplantation in children was quantitatively tracked in the study by means of TCR repertoire profiling. The paper's findings and limits, for the study overall: The apparently early recovery of alphabetaT-cell counts about two months after transplant reportedly depended on only several hundred rapidly expanded clones that came from non-depleted graft cells. Over the following months the frequencies of hyperexpanded clones went down, and after one year T-cell counts and TCRbeta diversity were mostly credited to newly produced T cells. The high TCRbeta diversity at day 60 in some patients was ascribed to recipient T cells and intrathymic progenitors that had survived conditioning.

This clonotype was seen many times. No cognate antigen has been identified for it. Base qualities are missing; no much larger clone stands one base away. The meaning of the sample's treatment or condition label: allogeneic hematopoietic cell transplantation with graft depleted of TCRalphabeta T cells and CD19 B cells. TCRalphabeta/CD19-depleted allogeneic hematopoietic cell grafts were given to the transplant recipients, all of whom were children. Preparation of the library involved PCR. Data came from an Illumina HiSeq 2500. Molecular barcoding was employed in the preparation of TCR libraries, with unique molecular identifiers being used to normalize TCRbeta repertoire quantification. TCRdb's own reprocessing of the public reads used fastp at Q25 and MiXCR and kept productive beta chains. One record per CDR3 amino acid sequence lists the most common genes and DNA. Counted in this sample were 200,000 to 250,000 distinct CDR3 sequences; approximately 11% of them appeared once. Roughly 28% of the sample is taken by the ten largest.

Via the germline V gene, CDR1 is MNHEY and CDR2 SVGAGI. From its cysteine to its phenylalanine, the CDR3 spans 15 amino acids. Only the CDR3 DNA stays, 45 bases, in frame from base 1. Trimming at the junction amounts to 2 bases on V and 0 bases on J, and the germline ends lie 11 bases apart. The chain is encoded by TRBV6-5 joined to TRBJ2-7; TRBD2 is a weak D gene call, 6 bases matching. The sample was PBMCs, taken before TCRalphabeta/CD19-depleted stem cell transplant. This receptor was identified in a child under two years old with acute myeloid leukemia, due to receive a stem cell transplant. The CDR3 protein: CASSYGRIPSYEQYF. The sequenced DNA is TGTGCCAGCAGTTACGGGAGGATACCCTCCTACGAGCAGTACTTC.